These 20 T cell receptor beta chains came from one sample sequenced in a study of beta chain features in type 1 diabetes. General study points: All four CD4+ subsets of Type 1 diabetes patients contained TCRB CDR3s that were moderately but significantly shorter.

Expressed TCRB transcripts were sequenced because the isolated RNA had all been reverse transcribed beforehand. This table comes from immunoSEQ multiplex PCR, and its TCRdb copy is limited to in-frame clones, with some not included. The table has hundreds of thousands of clones, 11% to 15% seen once. Which antigens these TCRs recognize remains unknown. Input material: naive CD4+ T cells from blood. Every receptor here comes from a man between 18 and 29 years old with type 1 diabetes.

This clone was observed a few times. The chain uses TRBV9 and TRBJ1-6; a weak D match, TRBD1 (6 bases). The germline V gene encodes CDR1 SGDLS and CDR2 YYNGEE. Trimming stripped 0 bases from V and 9 bases from J, with 16 bases between. This CDR3 region has 16 residues. As DNA, the CDR3 is TGTGCCAGCAGCGTAGACTTACAGGGAAGCGGTTCACCCCTCCACTTT. Translated: CASSVDLQGSGSPLHF. Using reference TRBV9 and TRBJ1-6 for the parts outside the CDR3, the full variable domain is DSGVTQTPKHLITATGQRVTLRCSPRSGDLSVYWYQQSLDQGLQFLIQYYNGEERAKGNILERFSAQQFPDLHSELNLSSLELGDSALYFCASSVDLQGSGSPLHFGNGTRLTVT.

V gene TRBV6-5 combines with J gene TRBJ2-7; D might be TRBD1 or TRBD2, each matching 5 bases. The germline CDR1 and CDR2 sequences are MNHEY and SVGAGI. The CDR3 covers 13 residues. Trimming removed 8 bases at V and 3 bases at J, with 14 bases between. Here the CDR3 reads CASARDLLYEQYF. The CDR3 DNA reads TGTGCCAGCGCCCGGGACCTACTCTACGAGCAGTACTTC.

About this clone itself: Within the sample, other DNA sequences also encode this same CDR3. CDR3 in amino acids: CASSDRGETYEQYF. DNA for the CDR3: TGTGCCAGTAGCGACAGGGGCGAGACCTACGAGCAGTACTTC. This chain uses TRBV19 with TRBJ2-7, with 8 bases identical to TRBD1. Germline assignment: CDR1 LNHDA and CDR2 SQIVND (reference sequence). The CDR3 totals 14 residues. The trim removed 6 bases at V and 2 bases at J, leaving 6 bases unmatched.

The V call is TRBV2, the J call TRBJ2-7, with TRBD1 matching over 8 bases. Germline V gene data show CDR1 as SNHLY and CDR2 as FYNNEI. The CDR3 is made up of 13 amino acids. Germline trimming cut 8 bases from V and 1 base from J; bases unmatched to any gene: 4. CDR3 sequence: CASVRDRSYEQYF. CDR3 nucleotide sequence: TGTGCCAGCGTACGGGACAGGTCCTACGAGCAGTACTTC. Looking up the rest from reference TRBV2 and TRBJ2-7 gives the full variable domain: EPEVTQTPSHQVTQMGQEVILRCVPISNHLYFYWYRQILGQKVEFLVSFYNNEISEKSEIFDDQFSVERPDGSNFTLKIRSTKLEDSAMYFCASVRDRSYEQYFGPGTRLTVT.

The CDR3 nucleotides are TGTGCCTGGAGACGGACAGGGAACACTGAAGCTTTCTTT. Translation: CAWRRTGNTEAFF. The genes are TRBV30 and TRBJ1-1; the match to TRBD1 covers 7 bases. Germline V gene sequence: CDR1 GTSNPN, CDR2 SVGIG (reference sequence). This CDR3 contains 13 residues. J lost 1 base, V lost 3 bases, and 2 bases had no gene match.

The V and J genes are TRBV7-9 and TRBJ1-1; D remains ambiguous. CDR3 length: 14 residues. Germline V lookup: CDR1 SEHNR, CDR2 FQNEAQ (reference sequence). Trimming left V 1 base short and J 6 bases short, with 12 bases between. The CDR3 coding sequence is TGTGCCAGCAGCTTAGGCATTTGGGAGGCTGAAGCTTTCTTT. It codes for CASSLGIWEAEAFF.

This clone occurred a few times. The CDR3 sequence is CASSLYTQPQHF. In DNA form, the CDR3 reads TGTGCCAGCAGTTTGTACACCCAGCCCCAGCATTTT. The J gene is TRBJ1-5, the V gene TRBV28; D uncertain. Germline CDR1 is MDHEN and CDR2 is SYDVKM. V lost 3 bases to trimming and J lost 7 bases, with 7 bases between them. The CDR3 spans 12 residues.

The chain recombines TRBV6-5 with TRBJ1-1, with 8 bases aligning to TRBD1. The V gene end was trimmed by 2 bases and the J gene end by 9 bases; junction bases not matched to a gene: 5. This CDR3 region has 13 residues. Germline lookup yields CDR1 MNHEY and CDR2 SVGAGI. The CDR3 nucleotides are TGTGCCAGCAGTTACGGACGGGACAGGCAAGCTTTCTTT. It translates to CASSYGRDRQAFF.

The chain is built from TRBV15 and TRBJ2-2, with a tentative D call TRBD2 (6 bases). V lost 4 bases and J lost 7, with 10 bases in between. Germline lookup yields CDR1 LNHNV and CDR2 YYDKDF (reference sequence). This CDR3 region has 13 residues. The CDR3 protein is CATSIRGSGELFF. The CDR3 DNA follows: TGTGCCACCAGCATACGGGGGAGCGGGGAGCTGTTTTTT.

In DNA form, the CDR3 reads TGCGCCAGCAGCCCATCCGGGACAGGGACGAACGAGCAGTACTTC. It encodes CASSPSGTGTNEQYF. The chain is built from TRBV5-1 and TRBJ2-7; TRBD1 aligns across 9 bases. CDR1 and CDR2 (germline): SGHRS, YFSETQ. V gave up 4 bases and J gave up 5 bases; unmatched junction bases: 10. The CDR3 totals 15 residues. The full variable domain, in which reference TRBV5-1 and TRBJ2-7 provide the parts outside the CDR3, is KAGVTQTPRYLIKTRGQQVTLSCSPISGHRSVSWYQQTPGQGLQFLFEYFSETQRNKGNFPGRFSGRQFSNSRSEMNVSTLELGDSALYLCASSPSGTGTNEQYFGPGTRLTVT.

This clone has a handful of counts. CDR3 region: CAWGGQSNTGELFF. Here the CDR3 DNA reads TGTGCCTGGGGAGGACAGTCGAACACCGGGGAGCTGTTTTTT. The V and J genes are TRBV30 and TRBJ2-2; D is perhaps TRBD1 (6 bases). The germline gives CDR1 GTSNPN, CDR2 SVGIG (reference sequence). This CDR3 has 14 residues. Trimming removed 5 bases at V and 0 bases at J, with 10 bases between.

The chain couples TRBV2 to TRBJ1-6; 9 positions match TRBD1. The CDR3 is 16 residues long. J lost 7 bases, V lost 6 bases, and 10 bases had no gene match. Germline CDR1 is SNHLY and CDR2 is FYNNEI. The chain's CDR3 is CASRVDRGSGNSPLHF. CDR3 nucleotide sequence: TGTGCCAGCAGGGTGGACAGGGGATCTGGGAATTCACCCCTCCACTTT.

This clone appeared a few times. The chain uses TRBV30 and TRBJ2-5; D not certain. V lost 3 bases and J 5 bases, leaving 7 bases between the germline ends. Germline-derived CDR1 and CDR2 are GTSNPN and SVGIG (reference sequence). The CDR3 totals 11 residues. DNA of the CDR3: TGTGCCTGGAGGGGCCGGGAGACCCAGTACTTC. Protein sequence: CAWRGRETQYF.

The V gene is TRBV10-3, the J gene TRBJ2-3, with a tentative D call TRBD2 (5 bases). The CDR3 length is 14 residues. Looked up from germline, CDR1 is ENHRY and CDR2 is SYGVKD. V shed 10 bases and J shed 0 bases, with 14 bases lying between them. The CDR3 reads CATAIRESTDTQYF. Here the CDR3 DNA reads TGTGCCACCGCTATTCGGGAAAGCACAGATACGCAGTATTTT.

The chain employs TRBV7-2 and TRBJ2-1; 7 nucleotides align to TRBD2. The CDR3 sequence is 13 residues long. Germline loops: CDR1 SGHTA, CDR2 FQGNSA. V gave up 5 bases and J gave up 15 bases; unmatched junction bases: 13. This CDR3 is CASSPGGGTYSFF. The CDR3 region has the DNA TGTGCCAGCAGCCCCGGCGGGGGTACATATTCGTTCTTC.

V is TRBV5-4 and J is TRBJ2-7; 8 bases agree with TRBD2. The germline V gene has CDR1 SGHNT and CDR2 YYREEE (reference sequence). The CDR3 is 14 residues long. Trimming cost V 3 bases and J 4 bases; bases outside gene matches: 6. The CDR3 DNA is TGTGCCAGCAGCTGGGCTAGCGGGCCTTACGAGCAGTACTTC. The encoded protein is CASSWASGPYEQYF. The full variable domain, its missing parts supplied by reference TRBV5-4 and TRBJ2-7, is ETGVTQSPTHLIKTRGQQVTLRCSSQSGHNTVSWYQQALGQGPQFIFQYYREEENGRGNFPPRFSGLQFPNYSSELNVNALELDDSALYLCASSWASGPYEQYFGPGTRLTVT.

The V gene is TRBV28, the J gene TRBJ1-2; D call uncertain. The V gene lost 2 bases and the J gene lost 6 bases, with 10 bases spanning the gap. The V gene's germline CDR1 is MDHEN and CDR2 SYDVKM. This CDR3 spans 13 amino acids. Written as DNA, the CDR3 is TGTGCCAGCAGTTTAAATAGTAGAGATGGCTACACCTTC. This codes for CASSLNSRDGYTF.

The chain carries TRBV5-6 and TRBJ2-5, with 8 positions matching TRBD2. Trimming took 2 bases from V and 5 from J; bases not matched to a gene: 2. The CDR3 length is 13 residues. Per germline, CDR1 SGHDT and CDR2 YYEEEE. The CDR3 protein is CASSLVAGETQYF. CDR3 bases: TGTGCCAGCAGCTTAGTAGCGGGGGAGACCCAGTACTTC.

This clone was detected only a few times. CDR3 nucleotides: TGTGCCAGCAGTTTATGGGGGGACACAAGACAAGAGACCCAGTACTTC. Residues: CASSLWGDTRQETQYF. This chain joins TRBV27 and TRBJ2-5, with D perhaps matching TRBD1 or TRBD2 (6 bases each). The CDR3 totals 16 residues. The V gene's germline CDR1 is MNHEY and CDR2 SMNVEV (reference sequence). Trimming shortened V by 1 base and J by 2 bases, and 14 bases separated the two germline ends.

The chain carries TRBV2 and TRBJ2-7; D is uncertain. This CDR3 spans 11 amino acids. Germline loops: CDR1 SNHLY, CDR2 FYNNEI. Trimming cost V 5 bases and J 4 bases, with 6 bases left between them. CDR3 bases: TGTGCCAGCAGTCAGGAGTACGAGCAGTACTTC. It specifies CASSQEYEQYF. Full variable domain (outside the CDR3, taken from reference TRBV2 and TRBJ2-7): EPEVTQTPSHQVTQMGQEVILRCVPISNHLYFYWYRQILGQKVEFLVSFYNNEISEKSEIFDDQFSVERPDGSNFTLKIRSTKLEDSAMYFCASSQEYEQYFGPGTRLTVT.